The 12 T cell receptor beta chains below were found in one sample sequenced in a study of regulatory T cells in long-lasting Graves disease. Indicated time point: newly diagnosed GD, antithyroid drugs for less than 3 months. With RNA extracted from PBMCs as input, the TCR library was made. Arm-PCR of CDR3 regions with iRepertoire HTBI primers generated TCR beta libraries. TCRdb fed the multiplex PCR reads into MiXCR, producing one record per CDR3 protein. Of 620,000 or so distinct CDR3 sequences detected, approximately 15% appear once; the ten largest clones hold more than 15%. This same sample was also part of a study on T cells in Graves' hyperthyroidism and ophthalmopathy.

The starting material was peripheral blood mononuclear cells (PBMCs), obtained at new diagnosis, from a patient treated with antithyroid drugs. These receptors all stem from a woman in her 30s with Graves disease.

This clonotype was seen more than once but under ten times. V gene TRBV7-9 combines with J gene TRBJ2-5; 11 bases agree with TRBD2. The CDR3 sequence is 16 residues long. Trimming took 2 bases from V and 5 from J; bases not matched to a gene: 7. Germline V gene lookup returns CDR1 SEHNR and CDR2 FQNEAQ (reference sequence). CDR3: CASSLSTSGSLETQYF. Written as DNA, the CDR3 is TGTGCCAGCAGCTTATCTACTAGCGGGAGCCTGGAGACCCAGTACTTC.

Points on this clonotype: A read error is the likely source, as a far larger clone sits one nucleotide away. The genes are TRBV11-2 and TRBJ2-7, with TRBD2 matching 7 bases. The DNA end favors TRBJ2-3, so the J call may be wrong. This CDR3 is 15 amino acids long. Germline V CDR1 and CDR2: SGHAT, FQNNGV. CDR3 sequence: CASSLSLASSDTQYF. The CDR3 bases are TGTGCCAGCAGCTTGTCACTAGCGTCGTCAGATACGCAGTATTTT.

V gene TRBV28 combines with J gene TRBJ2-4, with D hard to call. The CDR3 consists of 15 residues. V was shortened by 2 bases and J by 0 bases, with 8 bases between the two germline ends. Germline V lookup: CDR1 MDHEN, CDR2 SYDVKM. The CDR3 region has the DNA TGTGCCAGCAGTTTAGAACGATTAGCCAAAAACATTCAGTACTTC. It encodes CASSLERLAKNIQYF.

The gene calls are TRBV2 and TRBJ1-3; D remains ambiguous. From germline, CDR1 is SNHLY and CDR2 FYNNEI. Trimming shortened V by 8 bases and J by 0 bases, and 14 bases separated the two germline ends. The CDR3 sequence is 15 residues long. The CDR3: CASSDRPFSGNTIYF. CDR3 coding DNA: TGTGCCAGCTCGGACCGGCCCTTCTCTGGAAACACCATATATTTT.

The rearrangement links TRBV19 to TRBJ2-2, with 7 nucleotides matching TRBD1. After removal of 4 bases from V and 7 bases from J, the junction contained 9 bases not matched to a gene. The CDR3 runs to 15 residues. The germline V gene encodes CDR1 LNHDA and CDR2 SQIVND (reference sequence). The CDR3 is CASSNQGQIRGELFF. DNA for the CDR3: TGTGCCAGTAGTAACCAGGGACAGATCCGCGGGGAGCTGTTTTTT. The full variable domain, its missing parts supplied by reference TRBV19 and TRBJ2-2, is DGGITQSPKYLFRKEGQNVTLSCEQNLNHDAMYWYRQDPGQGLRLIYYSQIVNDFQKGDIAEGYSVSREKKESFPLTVTSAQKNPTAFYLCASSNQGQIRGELFFGEGSRLTVL.

Only a few counts were recorded for this clonotype. This rearrangement joins TRBV7-9 to TRBJ2-1; no reliable D call. Germline assignment: CDR1 SEHNR and CDR2 FQNEAQ (reference sequence). This CDR3 contains 14 residues. The V end was cut by 5 bases, the J end by 0 bases, with 8 bases between. CDR3 region: CASSGRSSYNEQFF. DNA of the CDR3: TGTGCCAGCAGCGGGCGTAGCTCCTACAATGAGCAGTTCTTC.

This clonotype was detected ten times or more. The chain employs TRBV5-1 and TRBJ2-1; no firm D call. From germline, CDR1 is SGHRS and CDR2 YFSETQ. V gave up 4 bases and J gave up 4 bases, with 9 bases separating them. The CDR3 consists of 13 residues. The CDR3 loop is CASSPDWYNEQFF. In nucleotides, the CDR3 is TGCGCCAGCAGCCCCGACTGGTACAATGAGCAGTTCTTC.

With regard to this clonotype: It may be a read error: a sequence one base away is much more abundant. V gene TRBV11-1 combines with J gene TRBJ1-1; no definite D call. This CDR3 contains 15 residues. Trimming pared 8 bases from V and 3 bases from J, leaving 19 bases between. Germline V gene lookup returns CDR1 SGHAT and CDR2 FQDESV (reference sequence). The CDR3 is CASGLRARSHTEAFF. The CDR3 DNA reads TGTGCCAGCGGTCTGAGGGCTAGGTCCCACACTGAAGCTTTCTTT.

In this sample, this clonotype turned up many times. The chain has TRBV2 and TRBJ2-5; TRBD1 matches 9 bases. V shed 6 bases, J shed 4 bases, and the junction held 9 bases outside the gene matches. The V gene's germline CDR1 is SNHLY and CDR2 FYNNEI. There are 15 residues in the CDR3. The CDR3: CASSTHRGRLETQYF. Here the CDR3 DNA reads TGTGCCAGCAGCACCCACAGGGGGCGATTAGAGACCCAGTACTTC.

The rearrangement joins TRBV3-1 to TRBJ2-3, with D perhaps TRBD1 (5 bases). Gene TRBJ1-1 matches the end of the DNA better, so the J call may be wrong. This CDR3 has 13 residues. Germline values: CDR1 LGHDT, CDR2 YNNKEL (reference sequence). DNA of the CDR3: TGTGCCAGCAGCCTTGGACATTCCCTCGAAGCTTTCTTT. It codes for CASSLGHSLEAFF.

In this sample, this clonotype turned up many times. V gene TRBV28 combines with J gene TRBJ1-1, with 8 bases lining up with TRBD1. The CDR3 is 15 residues long. The junction had 9 bases not matched to a gene; V was cut back by 4 bases and J by 5 bases. Germline CDR1 is MDHEN and CDR2 is SYDVKM. The CDR3 spells CASSSPDRGRTEAFF. CDR3 sequence (DNA): TGTGCCAGCAGTTCACCAGACAGGGGAAGAACTGAAGCTTTCTTT.

The chain uses TRBV5-6 and TRBJ2-1, with D perhaps matching TRBD1 (6 bases). There are 10 residues in the CDR3. Germline CDR1 is SGHDT and CDR2 is YYEEEE. V was pared by 7 bases and J by 9 bases, with 8 bases between. The CDR3 DNA follows: TGTGCCAGCTCAGGGGCTGAGCAGTTCTTC. Translated, it gives CASSGAEQFF.